This T cell receptor beta chain is from a study of CD8 T cells in Susac syndrome. Looked up from germline, CDR1 is SGHRS and CDR2 is YFSETQ. Trimming cost V 4 bases and J 1 base, with 17 bases left between them. CDR3 length: 16 amino acids. Random-hexamer reverse transcription was applied to about 0.5 to 1 ug RNA. TCRdb re-derived calls from the immunoSEQ multiplex PCR reads in MiXCR, one entry per CDR3 protein. In the table there are around 200,000 distinct CDR3 sequences, 95% of which are singletons. This TCR came from a human donor with multiple sclerosis. Material: CD4+ T cells from PBMCs. The chain couples TRBV5-1 to TRBJ1-2; D not certain. The CDR3 nucleotides are TGCGCCAGCAGCAAAGCGTCCGAGCGGTTTAACTATGGCTACACCTTC. This codes for CASSKASERFNYGYTF.